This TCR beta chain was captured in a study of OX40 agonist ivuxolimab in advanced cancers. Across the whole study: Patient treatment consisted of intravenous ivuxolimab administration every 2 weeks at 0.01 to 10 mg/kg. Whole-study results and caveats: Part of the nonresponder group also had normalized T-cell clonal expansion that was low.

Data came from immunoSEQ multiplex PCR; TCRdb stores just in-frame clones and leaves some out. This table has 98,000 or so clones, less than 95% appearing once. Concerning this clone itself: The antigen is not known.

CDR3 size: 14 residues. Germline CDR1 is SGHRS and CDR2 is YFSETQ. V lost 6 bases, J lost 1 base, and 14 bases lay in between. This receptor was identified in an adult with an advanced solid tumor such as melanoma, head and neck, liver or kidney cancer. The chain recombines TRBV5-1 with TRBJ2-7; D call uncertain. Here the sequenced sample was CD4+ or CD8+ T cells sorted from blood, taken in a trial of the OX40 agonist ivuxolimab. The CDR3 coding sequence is TGCGCCAGCATCCCCGATCCGGATTCCTACGAGCAGTACTTC. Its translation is CASIPDPDSYEQYF.